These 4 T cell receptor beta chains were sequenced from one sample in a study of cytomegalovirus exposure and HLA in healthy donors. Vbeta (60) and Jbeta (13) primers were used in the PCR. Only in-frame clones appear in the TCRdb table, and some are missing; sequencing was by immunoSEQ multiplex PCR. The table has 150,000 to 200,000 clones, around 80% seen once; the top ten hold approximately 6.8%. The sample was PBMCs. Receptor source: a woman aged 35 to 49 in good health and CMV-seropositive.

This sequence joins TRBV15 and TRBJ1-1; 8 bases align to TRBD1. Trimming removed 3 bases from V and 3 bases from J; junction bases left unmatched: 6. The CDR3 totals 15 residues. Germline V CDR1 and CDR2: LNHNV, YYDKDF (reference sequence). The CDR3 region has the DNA TGTGCCACCAGCAGGGAAGGACAGGGCTACACTGAAGCTTTCTTT. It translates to CATSREGQGYTEAFF.

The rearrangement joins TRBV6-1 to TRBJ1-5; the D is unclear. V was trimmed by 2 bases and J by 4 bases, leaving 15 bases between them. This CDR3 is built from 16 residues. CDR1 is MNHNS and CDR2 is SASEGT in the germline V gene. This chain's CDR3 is CASSERGGSSNQPQHF. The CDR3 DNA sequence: TGTGCCAGCAGTGAAAGAGGAGGCAGTTCGAATCAGCCCCAGCATTTT.

The CDR3 loop reads CASSWRGPATNTEAFF. For the CDR3, the DNA is TGTGCCAGCAGCTGGCGGGGCCCGGCTACGAACACTGAAGCTTTCTTT. This rearrangement joins TRBV5-8 to TRBJ1-1; weak D call: TRBD1 (5 bases). Trimming cost V 3 bases and J 1 base, with 16 bases left between them. Germline CDR1 is SGHTS and CDR2 is YDEGEE. This CDR3 comprises 16 residues.

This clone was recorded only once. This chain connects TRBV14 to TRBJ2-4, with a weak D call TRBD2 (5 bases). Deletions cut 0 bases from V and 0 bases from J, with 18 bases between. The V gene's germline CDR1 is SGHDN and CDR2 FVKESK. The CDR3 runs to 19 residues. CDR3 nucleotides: TGTGCCAGCAGCCAAGATCAAGGGCCGGGAAGTCTAGCCAAAAACATTCAGTACTTC. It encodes CASSQDQGPGSLAKNIQYF.